This TCR beta chain derives from a study of blood T cell repertoires in COVID-19. Looking at the study overall: T cells, B-cell-depleted T cells, or PBMCs provided the cDNA or gDNA that served as material.

The CDR3 spans 14 residues. Trimming cost V 3 bases and J 2 bases; bases outside gene matches: 2. Germline values: CDR1 MNHEY, CDR2 SMNVEV (reference sequence). Authors' processing steps: Quantification of nucleated cells was approximated via reference gene primer amplification. The data were produced by immunoSEQ multiplex PCR, yet TCRdb's version contains in-frame clones alone and is incomplete. V and J calls and clone size are those listed in that table; D and trimming were worked out from the DNA. Of over 12,000 clones in the sample, roughly 87% were seen once. The clonotype originates from a human donor in a cohort sampled during active COVID-19. Sequencing was done on a sample of peripheral blood. The chain combines TRBV27 with TRBJ1-1, with 8 bases that match TRBD1. The CDR3 loop is CASSFQGANTEAFF. The CDR3 nucleotides read TGTGCCAGCAGTTTTCAGGGGGCAAACACTGAAGCTTTCTTT.